The clone carrying this T cell receptor beta chain showed up many times. No antigen is known for it. Trimming shortened V by 4 bases and J by 1 base, and 22 bases separated the two germline ends. The germline V gene has CDR1 MDHEN and CDR2 SYDVKM. This CDR3 has 18 amino acids. Construction of the TCRbeta library involved unique molecular identifiers. In TCRdb, the PCR reads were re-called with MiXCR into one record per CDR3 protein. Of over 100,000 distinct CDR3 sequences listed, approximately 5.4% are singletons. This sample is part of a study of T-cell reconstitution after alpha-beta-depleted transplantation in children. Study-wide findings and caveats: The origin of alpha-beta T cells about two months after transplant was reportedly several hundred expanded graft clones.

This receptor was obtained from a female patient younger than 10 who had a stem cell transplant for Fanconi anemia, so the T cells may come from the graft donor. The chain employs TRBV28 and TRBJ1-1; weak D call: TRBD1 (5 bases). The sample in question was PBMCs, mostly from graft donor cells, obtained 60 days after TCRalphabeta/CD19-depleted stem cell transplant. The CDR3 is CASSSPHFVGETNTEAFF. The CDR3 DNA sequence: TGTGCCAGCAGTTCCCCTCATTTTGTGGGGGAGACGAACACTGAAGCTTTCTTT.